These 20 T cell receptor beta chains were all obtained from the same sample, sequenced in a study of blood T cell repertoires in COVID-19. Here immunoSEQ multiplex PCR was the method, and the copy in TCRdb shows in-frame clones only, minus some. This sample has about 170,000 clones, with roughly 86% found just once. Sequenced sample: peripheral blood. These TCRs come from a man in his forties or fifties who had recovered from COVID-19.

V and J are TRBV6-2 or TRBV6-3 and TRBJ2-5; 10 bases are a match to TRBD2. The germline gives CDR1 MNHEY, CDR2 SVGEGT. V lost 1 base, J lost 5 bases, and 4 bases stayed unmatched. The CDR3 length is 15 residues. This chain's CDR3 is CASSYLAGGRETQYF. The CDR3 DNA is TGTGCCAGCAGTTACTTAGCGGGGGGCCGCGAGACCCAGTACTTC.

The chain combines TRBV24-1 with TRBJ1-1, with D possibly being TRBD1 (5 bases). Germline loops: CDR1 KGHDR, CDR2 SFDVKD. This CDR3 is built from 13 residues. Trimming took off 5 bases at V and 4 bases at J, with 10 bases between the two ends. The CDR3, as DNA: TGTGCCACCAGTGCAAGGGGATCCACTGAAGCTTTCTTT. This gives the protein CATSARGSTEAFF.

This clone has just a few counts. The chain uses TRBV6-6 and TRBJ2-5, with TRBD1 matching 8 bases. CDR1 and CDR2 from the germline V gene are MNHNY and SVGAGI (reference sequence). V lost 8 bases to trimming and J lost 1 base; unmatched junction nucleotides: 3. The CDR3 runs 13 residues. The CDR3 DNA follows: TGTGCCAGCTTCGGACAGGGCCAAGAGACCCAGTACTTC. Amino acid sequence: CASFGQGQETQYF.

DNA for the CDR3: TGTGCCAGCAGTTATGGGACTAGCGTGCTCAATGAGCAGTTCTTC. This translates into CASSYGTSVLNEQFF. The chain links TRBV27 to TRBJ2-1, with TRBD2 matching 10 bases. Germline trimming cut 4 bases from V and 6 bases from J; bases unmatched to any gene: 6. The CDR3 is 15 residues long. Germline V gene data show CDR1 as MNHEY and CDR2 as SMNVEV (reference sequence).

The gene calls are TRBV5-1 and TRBJ1-1, with TRBD1 matching over 11 bases. This CDR3 has 15 residues. V dropped 2 bases and J dropped 8; count of bases not matched to a gene: 8. Germline CDR1 SGHRS, CDR2 YFSETQ. CDR3 sequence reads: CASSLEDRGRKEAFF. CDR3 DNA: TGCGCCAGCAGCTTAGAGGACAGGGGGCGCAAAGAAGCTTTCTTT.

This clone was observed a handful of times. J is TRBJ2-1 and V is TRBV4-3; 10 bases map to TRBD1. The J segment lost 4 bases and the V segment lost 0 bases, leaving 6 bases of the junction unmatched. This CDR3 region has 17 residues. The germline V gene has CDR1 LGHNA and CDR2 YSLEER. As DNA, the CDR3 is TGCGCCAGCAGCCAAGATACGAGGGACAGGGGATACAATGAGCAGTTCTTC. Residues: CASSQDTRDRGYNEQFF.

The chain carries TRBV27 and TRBJ2-1; 9 nucleotides match TRBD2. Germline V gene data show CDR1 as MNHEY and CDR2 as SMNVEV (reference sequence). This CDR3 is built from 15 residues. V lost 2 bases, J lost 4 bases, and 3 bases stayed unmatched. The CDR3 spells CASSLSAGGYNEQFF. The CDR3 region has the DNA TGTGCCAGCAGTTTAAGCGCGGGAGGGTACAATGAGCAGTTCTTC.

This chain joins TRBV11-2 and TRBJ1-6; 7 nucleotides line up with TRBD1. J gave up 7 bases and V 2 bases, and 2 bases lay outside the gene matches. The CDR3 is made up of 14 amino acids. Germline assignment: CDR1 SGHAT and CDR2 FQNNGV. CDR3: CASSLTGDNSPLHF. CDR3 in DNA: TGTGCCAGCAGCTTAACAGGGGACAATTCACCCCTCCACTTT. The variable domain in full, with the rest retrieved from reference TRBV11-2 and TRBJ1-6, is EAGVAQSPRYKIIEKRQSVAFWCNPISGHATLYWYQQILGQGPKLLIQFQNNGVVDDSQLPKDRFSAERLKGVDSTLKIQPAKLEDSAVYLCASSLTGDNSPLHFGNGTRLTVT.

In DNA form, the CDR3 reads TGTGCCAGCACCACTCACAGGGGCGGCACAGATACGCAGTATTTT. Its protein is CASTTHRGGTDTQYF. This chain uses TRBV6-6 with TRBJ2-3; 7 bases map to TRBD1. CDR3 length: 15 amino acids. CDR1 MNHNY and CDR2 SVGAGI come from the germline V gene (reference sequence). Losses at the gene ends were 7 bases for V and 1 base for J; bases not matched to a gene: 8.

The chain couples TRBV5-1 to TRBJ2-1; 10 nucleotides line up with TRBD2. The germline gives CDR1 SGHRS, CDR2 YFSETQ. This CDR3 spans 18 amino acids. With 3 bases clipped from V and 3 bases from J, the junction kept 12 bases outside the gene matches. The CDR3 spells CASSWGANRLAGYNEQFF. Written as DNA, the CDR3 is TGCGCCAGCAGCTGGGGGGCCAACAGACTAGCGGGCTACAATGAGCAGTTCTTC. The variable domain in full, completed from reference TRBV5-1 and TRBJ2-1, reads KAGVTQTPRYLIKTRGQQVTLSCSPISGHRSVSWYQQTPGQGLQFLFEYFSETQRNKGNFPGRFSGRQFSNSRSEMNVSTLELGDSALYLCASSWGANRLAGYNEQFFGPGTRLTVL.

This clone was detected once. This CDR3 is CASRNRGPNSPLHF. The CDR3 nucleotides are TGTGCCAGTAGAAACAGGGGTCCTAATTCACCCCTCCACTTT. The V and J genes are TRBV19 and TRBJ1-6; 7 nucleotides line up with TRBD1. Germline-derived CDR1 and CDR2 are LNHDA and SQIVND (reference sequence). The CDR3 loop spans 14 amino acids. The J segment lost 6 bases and the V segment lost 6 bases, leaving 5 bases of the junction unmatched.

The chain employs TRBV4-2 and TRBJ1-6; no firm D call. Germline CDR1 LGHNA, CDR2 YNFKEQ. Trimming took off 1 base at V and 6 bases at J, with 10 bases between the two ends. The CDR3 is made up of 15 amino acids. The CDR3 region is CASSQVAETNSPLHF. In DNA, the CDR3 is TGTGCCAGCAGCCAAGTAGCAGAAACTAATTCACCCCTCCACTTT.

This chain connects TRBV6-5 to TRBJ1-1, with a tentative D call TRBD1 (6 bases). Trimming removed 2 bases from V and 5 bases from J, with 12 bases in between. This CDR3 is 14 amino acids long. Per the germline V gene, CDR1 is MNHEY and CDR2 is SVGAGI. The CDR3 loop reads CASSYAQGRTEAFF. In DNA, the CDR3 is TGTGCCAGCAGTTACGCACAGGGACGTACTGAAGCTTTCTTT.

The chain recombines TRBV7-9 with TRBJ2-4, with D perhaps matching TRBD1 (6 bases). Germline CDR1 reads SEHNR; CDR2 reads FQNEAQ (reference sequence). The CDR3 extends over 16 amino acids. The V end lost 4 bases, the J end lost 7 bases, and 20 bases lay between the germline ends. CDR3 nucleotide sequence: TGTGCCAGCAGCTCCCAGGGGTCTACCCGGTGGAACATTCAGTACTTC. Its protein is CASSSQGSTRWNIQYF.

The genes are TRBV7-9 and TRBJ2-5; the D gene is possibly TRBD2 (5 bases). The CDR3 is 14 residues long. The germline V gene has CDR1 SEHNR and CDR2 FQNEAQ (reference sequence). V lost 1 base and J lost 0, with 6 bases in between. The CDR3 here is CASSLGEYQETQYF. The CDR3 DNA reads TGTGCCAGCAGCTTAGGGGAGTACCAAGAGACCCAGTACTTC.

The V call is TRBV7-9, the J call TRBJ2-3; TRBD2 aligns across 9 bases. Germline CDR1 is SEHNR and CDR2 is FQNEAQ (reference sequence). The CDR3 consists of 16 residues. The ends lost 4 bases at V and 1 base at J; junction bases unmatched: 6. Here the CDR3 DNA reads TGTGCCAGCAGCTCCATAGCGGGAGATGGCACAGATACGCAGTATTTT. Its translation is CASSSIAGDGTDTQYF.

The chain combines TRBV5-6 with TRBJ2-1; weak D call: TRBD1 (5 bases). Germline assignment: CDR1 SGHDT and CDR2 YYEEEE. The CDR3 is 15 residues long. V was cut by 0 bases and J by 2 bases, with 9 bases left in between. The CDR3 coding sequence is TGTGCCAGCAGCTTGGGCCTAGGGGCCTACAATGAGCAGTTCTTC. Protein: CASSLGLGAYNEQFF.

The rearrangement uses TRBV11-3 and TRBJ2-5; D might be TRBD2 (6 bases). The CDR3 consists of 12 residues. Per the germline V gene, CDR1 is SGHNT and CDR2 is YENEEA. Trimming took 5 bases from V and 3 from J, leaving 7 bases between them. CDR3 DNA: TGTGCCAGCAGCCGGGAGAAAGAGACCCAGTACTTC. It translates to CASSREKETQYF.

In nucleotides, the CDR3 is TGTGCCAGCAGTGCTATACAGGGACACAATGAGCAGTTCTTC. Protein sequence: CASSAIQGHNEQFF. V gene TRBV6-4 combines with J gene TRBJ2-1; tentative D call: TRBD1 (6 bases). Germline V lookup: CDR1 MRHNA, CDR2 SNTAGT. CDR3 length equals 14 residues. V shed 4 bases and J shed 5 bases, with 12 bases lying between them.

The chain links TRBV10-3 to TRBJ1-2; no firm D call. Deletions cut 5 bases from V and 0 bases from J, with 7 bases between. Germline-derived CDR1 and CDR2 are ENHRY and SYGVKD. This CDR3 spans 13 amino acids. CDR3: CAISRQANYGYTF. The CDR3 bases are TGTGCCATCAGTAGGCAGGCTAACTATGGCTACACCTTC.